Below, one T cell receptor beta chain is given with its context. Using immunoSEQ multiplex PCR, the repertoire was profiled, and TCRdb retains in-frame clones only, with some absent. The sample carries roughly 150,000 clones, roughly 94% recorded once. The data stem from a study of OX40 agonist ivuxolimab in advanced cancers. Study information: The dose-escalation cohort had hepatocellular carcinoma, melanoma, renal cell or head and neck cancer. Antecedent anti-PD-1, anti-PD-L1 or anti-CTLA-4 therapy was permissible, with roughly 36% having received some.

Trimming removed 1 base from V and 7 bases from J, with 13 bases in between. The CDR3 runs to 14 residues. CDR1 and CDR2 from the germline V gene are LNHNV and YYDKDF (reference sequence). This chain joins TRBV15 and TRBJ2-5; D gene ambiguous. This sequence originates from an adult with an advanced solid tumor such as melanoma, head and neck, liver or kidney cancer. The source material was CD4+ or CD8+ T cells sorted from blood, sampled in a trial of the OX40 agonist ivuxolimab. CDR3 residues: CATSRAPPGATQYF. As DNA, the CDR3 is TGTGCCACCAGCAGAGCCCCCCCTGGAGCGACCCAGTACTTC.